This TCR beta chain was sequenced during a study of breast tumors, draining lymph nodes, adjacent tissues. Regarding the study as a whole: Compared with lymph nodes, tumors were less diverse; compared with nontumor tissue, more. Luminal-like breast cancer showed significantly greater tumor-nontumor repertoire similarity than basal-like breast cancer did. That most tumor T cells come from lymph nodes remained unproven. The data were judged consistent with most tumor T cells coming from lymph node and expanding in tumor.

This clonotype showed up many times. The antigen is not known. The CDR3 totals 15 residues. The V and J ends lost 5 bases and 7 bases, in that order; junction bases with no gene match: 7. Looked up from germline, CDR1 is SGHVS and CDR2 is FQNEAQ. TCRdb itself ran the multiplex PCR reads through MiXCR, one entry per CDR3 protein. In the table there are under 150,000 distinct CDR3 sequences, over 20% of which are singletons. Samples came from axillary lymph nodes draining the breast cancer. The sample comprised axillary lymph node tissue. This chain uses TRBV7-8 with TRBJ1-4; 10 bases are shared with TRBD1. The clonotype was recovered from a female donor with breast cancer. Some clones in this sample may be carry-over from other donors' samples. The CDR3 DNA sequence: TGTGCCAGCAGCCCCGGGACAGGGGTCGGTGAAAAACTGTTTTTT. It specifies CASSPGTGVGEKLFF.